This TCR beta chain originates from a study of blood T cells in healthy people across ages. General observations from the study: From one million sequenced T cells, diversity estimates were lower bounds. TCR beta diversity, measured per million T cells, fell in a roughly linear way with age.

Peripheral blood from each donor was collected in a volume of 9.5 to 10 milliliters. Samples each had at least 5 micrograms of total RNA extracted. Primed by a sample-barcoded 5' primer and a J-beta primer mix, a second PCR proceeded for about 6 to 11 cycles. MiXCR, run by TCRdb on the 5' RACE reads, gives a single entry per CDR3 protein. The sample includes about 1.4 million distinct CDR3 sequences, around 59% seen only once; the top ten take over 5%. In regard to this clonotype: The antigen remains undetermined.

Sequenced sample: blood. This TCR derives from a man between 18 and 35 years old in good health.

CDR3: CASSQGALWGQYF. In DNA, the CDR3 is TGCGCCAGCAGCCAAGGGGCCCTCTGGGGGCAGTATTTT. The chain employs TRBV4-1 and TRBJ2-3; D remains unclear. CDR3 length equals 13 residues. The germline V gene encodes CDR1 MGHRA and CDR2 YSYEKL. The germline V and J ends were trimmed by 1 base and 11 bases, with 13 bases remaining between them.